A selection of T cell receptor beta chains follows, all from one sample in a study of blood T cell repertoires in COVID-19. Here immunoSEQ multiplex PCR was the method, and the copy in TCRdb shows in-frame clones only, minus some. The table shows about 440,000 clones, with less than 95% occurring only once. Material for sequencing was PBMCs or T cells enriched from blood (not recorded which). The receptors stem from a man younger than 30 who had recovered from COVID-19. Both conserved end residues are part of each CDR3. D genes are given only for firm matches. Rows give clone size only sometimes, using once, few, many, or a class for an expanded clone.

D gene: .
CDR3 length: 19
clone size: once
J gene: TRBJ1-5
V gene: TRBV28
CDR3 DNA: TGTGCCAGCGAACTCTCAAATATTGGAGCAGGGTCAGGGAATCAGCCCCAGCATTTT
CDR3 protein: CASELSNIGAGSGNQPQHF

D gene: TRBD2
CDR3 length: 15
clone size: .
J gene: TRBJ2-3
V gene: TRBV11-2
CDR3 DNA: TGTGCCAGCAGCTTTTGGCGGGAGTCCCCTGTCGGGCAGTATTTT
CDR3 protein: CASSFWRESPVGQYF

D gene: TRBD1
CDR3 length: 17
clone size: .
J gene: TRBJ1-2
V gene: TRBV19
CDR3 DNA: TGTGCCAGTAGTATCCCCCAACAGGGGGCAAGGGACTATGGCTACACCTTC
CDR3 protein: CASSIPQQGARDYGYTF

D gene: TRBD1
CDR3 length: 17
clone size: .
J gene: TRBJ1-6
V gene: TRBV25-1
CDR3 DNA: TGTGCCAGCAGTGAATATGGACAGGGTTTTTATAATTCACCCCTCCACTTT
CDR3 protein: CASSEYGQGFYNSPLHF

D gene: .
CDR3 length: 13
clone size: few
J gene: TRBJ1-2
V gene: TRBV2
CDR3 DNA: TGTGCCAGCAGTGGTTCCAGGGTAAATGGCTACACCTTC
CDR3 protein: CASSGSRVNGYTF

D gene: .
CDR3 length: 14
clone size: .
J gene: TRBJ2-1
V gene: TRBV5-6
CDR3 DNA: TGTGCCAGCAGCTTGGCCCCACTGAACCATGAGCAGTTCTTC
CDR3 protein: CASSLAPLNHEQFF

D gene: TRBD1
CDR3 length: 16
clone size: .
J gene: TRBJ1-4
V gene: TRBV5-1
CDR3 DNA: TGCGCCAGCAGCTTGCGGCCGACAGGGGGGAGCGAAAAACTGTTTTTT
CDR3 protein: CASSLRPTGGSEKLFF

D gene: TRBD2
CDR3 length: 18
clone size: .
J gene: TRBJ2-3
V gene: TRBV7-8
CDR3 DNA: TGTGCCAGCAGCTTAGCTGTGGGGAGCGGGGTTGGGACAGATACGCAGTATTTT
CDR3 protein: CASSLAVGSGVGTDTQYF

D gene: .
CDR3 length: 14
clone size: .
J gene: TRBJ1-1
V gene: TRBV28
CDR3 DNA: TGTGCCAGCAAGGGAGGGAGTGGGGGAACTGAAGCTTTCTTT
CDR3 protein: CASKGGSGGTEAFF

D gene: .
CDR3 length: 15
clone size: .
J gene: TRBJ2-5
V gene: TRBV2
CDR3 DNA: TGTGCCAGCAGTCCCCAGGCGGGACAGCAAGAGACCCAGTACTTC
CDR3 protein: CASSPQAGQQETQYF

D gene: TRBD1
CDR3 length: 17
clone size: .
J gene: TRBJ1-3
V gene: TRBV5-1
CDR3 DNA: TGCGCCAGCAGTTTAGGGGGCCATCCCCTCTCTGGAAACACCATATATTTT
CDR3 protein: CASSLGGHPLSGNTIYF

D gene: .
CDR3 length: 14
clone size: .
J gene: TRBJ1-3
V gene: TRBV30
CDR3 DNA: TGTGCCTGGGCATCCGGTAACTCTGGAAACACCATATATTTT
CDR3 protein: CAWASGNSGNTIYF

D gene: .
CDR3 length: 16
clone size: .
J gene: TRBJ1-5
V gene: TRBV3-1/TRBV3-2
CDR3 DNA: TGTGCCAGCAGCCAAGATGGAGGGCCCGGCAATCAGCCCCAGCATTTT
CDR3 protein: CASSQDGGPGNQPQHF

D gene: .
CDR3 length: 14
clone size: .
J gene: TRBJ2-3
V gene: TRBV3-1/TRBV3-2
CDR3 DNA: TGTGCCAGCAGCCAAGACAGGGTGACAGATACGCAGTATTTT
CDR3 protein: CASSQDRVTDTQYF

D gene: TRBD1
CDR3 length: 13
clone size: few
J gene: TRBJ1-1
V gene: TRBV29-1
CDR3 DNA: TGCAGCGTCGGGACAGGGGGTGGCACTGAAGCTTTCTTT
CDR3 protein: CSVGTGGGTEAFF

D gene: .
CDR3 length: 15
clone size: once
J gene: TRBJ1-1
V gene: TRBV11-1
CDR3 DNA: TGTGCCAGCAGCTTCTTGGCTCAGGGGAACACTGAAGCTTTCTTT
CDR3 protein: CASSFLAQGNTEAFF

D gene: .
CDR3 length: 13
clone size: .
J gene: TRBJ2-1
V gene: TRBV10-2
CDR3 DNA: TGCGCCAGCAGTCTAGACAGTTACAATGAGCAGTTCTTC
CDR3 protein: CASSLDSYNEQFF

D gene: .
CDR3 length: 14
clone size: .
J gene: TRBJ2-5
V gene: TRBV28
CDR3 DNA: TGTGCCAGCAGTTGGGTCGACAGCCAAGAGACCCAGTACTTC
CDR3 protein: CASSWVDSQETQYF

D gene: TRBD1
CDR3 length: 15
clone size: once
J gene: TRBJ2-2
V gene: TRBV7-3
CDR3 DNA: TGTGCCAGCAGCCCGCACAGGGGTGGCACCGGGGAGCTGTTTTTT
CDR3 protein: CASSPHRGGTGELFF

D gene: .
CDR3 length: 14
clone size: .
J gene: TRBJ2-1
V gene: TRBV5-4
CDR3 DNA: TGTGCCAGCAGCTTCGCGTCTAGTTACAATGAGCAGTTCTTC
CDR3 protein: CASSFASSYNEQFF

D gene: .
CDR3 length: 13
clone size: .
J gene: TRBJ1-2
V gene: TRBV2
CDR3 DNA: TGTGCCAGCAGTGACGAGGTCGGGTATGGCTACACCTTC
CDR3 protein: CASSDEVGYGYTF

D gene: .
CDR3 length: 14
clone size: .
J gene: TRBJ2-7
V gene: TRBV6-5
CDR3 DNA: TGTGCCAGCGGGCAGGTGCGTATACCCTACGAGCAGTACTTC
CDR3 protein: CASGQVRIPYEQYF

D gene: .
CDR3 length: 18
clone size: .
J gene: TRBJ2-7
V gene: TRBV21-1
CDR3 DNA: TGTGCCAGCAGCAAAACCTCCCGGGACAGCCACCAATCCTACGAGCAGTACTTC
CDR3 protein: CASSKTSRDSHQSYEQYF

D gene: TRBD2
CDR3 length: 13
clone size: .
J gene: TRBJ2-1
V gene: TRBV19
CDR3 DNA: TGTGCCAGTAGCATAGCGGGCTACAATGAGCAGTTCTTC
CDR3 protein: CASSIAGYNEQFF

D gene: .
CDR3 length: 13
clone size: .
J gene: TRBJ1-2
V gene: TRBV18
CDR3 DNA: TGTGCCAGCTCACCAACAGACGGCTATGGCTACACCTTC
CDR3 protein: CASSPTDGYGYTF

D gene: TRBD1
CDR3 length: 14
clone size: once
J gene: TRBJ1-6
V gene: TRBV29-1
CDR3 DNA: TGCAGCGTTCGCGGGACAGGTTATAATTCACCCCTCCACTTT
CDR3 protein: CSVRGTGYNSPLHF

D gene: TRBD2
CDR3 length: 19
clone size: .
J gene: TRBJ2-7
V gene: TRBV11-2
CDR3 DNA: TGTGCCAGCAGCCAAGAGGGACTAGCGGGAGAAGATAACTACTACGAGCAGTACTTC
CDR3 protein: CASSQEGLAGEDNYYEQYF

D gene: .
CDR3 length: 13
clone size: once
J gene: TRBJ2-1
V gene: TRBV29-1
CDR3 DNA: TGCAGCGTTCCGCGGGCGGGGTACAATGAGCAGTTCTTC
CDR3 protein: CSVPRAGYNEQFF